Following are 17 T cell receptor beta chains from one sample sequenced in a study of Graves' ophthalmopathy and Graves' hyperthyroidism. RNA transcripts yielded amplified TCR beta CDR3 regions. First-round RT-PCR used HTBI primers; second-round multiplex PCR followed. Each CDR3 protein is one row after TCRdb ran MiXCR on the multiplex PCR reads. The repertoire holds over a million distinct CDR3 sequences, with about 38% as singletons. Sequenced: peripheral blood or thyroid tissue (not recorded which). The source is an adult man with Graves' hyperthyroidism.

This clonotype was detected ten times or more. This chain joins TRBV6-5 and TRBJ2-7, with 7 bases fitting TRBD1. Per the germline V gene, CDR1 is MNHEY and CDR2 is SVGAGI. J lost 4 bases, V lost 6 bases, and 12 bases had no gene match. The CDR3 sequence is 15 residues long. The CDR3 DNA reads as TGTGCCAGCAGCCAAGGGGGCGCCTCTTCGTACGAGCAGTACTTC. It codes for CASSQGGASSYEQYF.

In this sample, this clonotype turned up many times. This sequence joins TRBV29-1 and TRBJ1-1, with D unclear. CDR3 size: 14 residues. Germline V lookup: CDR1 SQVTM, CDR2 ANQGSEA. With 3 bases removed from V and 3 bases from J, the gap between germline ends came to 14 bases. CDR3 bases: TGCAGCGTTGAGGATGGAGTCGGCGACACTGAAGCTTTCTTT. Encoded protein: CSVEDGVGDTEAFF.

This clonotype is a singleton in its sample. The V and J genes are TRBV20-1 and TRBJ1-2, with D possibly matching TRBD1 (5 bases). Germline CDR1 and CDR2: DFQATT and SNEGSKA (reference sequence). The CDR3 is made up of 12 amino acids. V lost 3 bases to trimming and J lost 7 bases, with 12 bases between them. CDR3 DNA: TGCAGTGCTAGGTGGGGCGCCAGTGGCTACACCTTC. Translating it yields CSARWGASGYTF.

The chain employs TRBV25-1 and TRBJ2-2; D unclear. The CDR3 length is 14 residues. In germline, CDR1 is MGHDK, CDR2 SYGVNS. Trimming stripped 6 bases from V and 7 bases from J, with 15 bases between. CDR3 sequence (DNA): TGTGCCAGCAGCCGAATAATCGCTAGCGGGGAGCTGTTTTTT. This sequence encodes CASSRIIASGELFF.

This clonotype was counted between two and nine times. The chain is built from TRBV4-3 and TRBJ2-2, with D perhaps matching TRBD1 (6 bases). CDR1 is LGHNA, CDR2 YSLEER, per germline. The CDR3 runs 18 residues. V was shortened by 0 bases and J by 6 bases, with 20 bases between the two germline ends. The CDR3 DNA sequence: TGCGCCAGCAGCCAAGATCGACTTTCCGGGACAATGGCCGGGGAGCTGTTTTTT. Residues: CASSQDRLSGTMAGELFF.

The rearrangement joins TRBV7-9 to TRBJ1-2, with D tentatively TRBD1 (6 bases). From germline, CDR1 is SEHNR and CDR2 FQNEAQ (reference sequence). This CDR3 has 13 residues. The V end was cut by 5 bases, the J end by 12 bases, with 19 bases between. The CDR3, as DNA: TGTGCCAGCAGCCCGGGACACAGGTTTGGAAACACCTTC. Its translation: CASSPGHRFGNTF.

This clonotype was counted at least ten times. The V gene is TRBV11-2, the J gene TRBJ2-7; D not resolved. V was pared by 0 bases and J by 6 bases, with 9 bases between. The CDR3 is 13 residues long. Germline V gives CDR1 SGHAT, CDR2 FQNNGV. The CDR3 spells CASSLEALSEQYF. The DNA for the CDR3 is TGTGCCAGCAGCTTAGAGGCGCTAAGCGAGCAGTACTTC.

This clonotype was picked up a small number of times. The chain couples TRBV14 to TRBJ1-1; TRBD1 is a possible D gene (6 bases). CDR3 length equals 17 residues. V shed 0 bases and J shed 0 bases, with 14 bases lying between them. Germline V CDR1 and CDR2: SGHDN, FVKESK. Here the CDR3 DNA reads TGTGCCAGCAGCCAAGACAGGGGATCTTTCATGAACACTGAAGCTTTCTTT. This encodes CASSQDRGSFMNTEAFF.

This chain connects TRBV7-2 to TRBJ2-5; TRBD1 agrees at 7 bases. Trimming at V came to 6 bases and at J to 2 bases, leaving 6 bases not matched to a gene. This CDR3 comprises 14 residues. In germline, CDR1 is SGHTA, CDR2 FQGNSA. The CDR3 DNA sequence: TGTGCCAGCAGGGACCAGGGACAGCAAGAGACCCAGTACTTC. Translating it yields CASRDQGQQETQYF.

This clonotype was found many times. V and J are TRBV11-2 and TRBJ2-6; D not certain. This CDR3 region has 15 residues. V lost 2 bases, J lost 2 bases, and 7 bases lay in between. Per the germline V gene, CDR1 is SGHAT and CDR2 is FQNNGV. The CDR3, as DNA: TGTGCCAGCAGCTTACTCGCCGCTGGGGCCAACGTCCTGACTTTC. Residues: CASSLLAAGANVLTF.

The gene calls are TRBV15 and TRBJ2-3; 9 positions match TRBD2. J was trimmed by 8 bases and V by 1 base; bases with no gene match: 7. Germline CDR1 is LNHNV and CDR2 is YYDKDF (reference sequence). The CDR3 is 15 amino acids. CDR3 in amino acids: CATSRVSGRQATQYF. CDR3 bases: TGTGCCACCAGCAGAGTAAGCGGGAGGCAGGCTACGCAGTATTTT.

The J gene is TRBJ1-4, the V gene TRBV2, with D hard to call. This CDR3 is 15 amino acids long. Per the germline V gene, CDR1 is SNHLY and CDR2 is FYNNEI. The V end was cut by 5 bases, the J end by 0 bases, with 10 bases between. CDR3 region: CASSRTVSTNEKLFF. The CDR3 nucleotides read TGTGCCAGCAGTAGGACCGTATCAACTAATGAAAAACTGTTTTTT.

V usage is TRBV4-3 and J usage is TRBJ2-2, with a possible D match to TRBD1 (6 bases). Germline V gene lookup returns CDR1 LGHNA and CDR2 YSLEER. The CDR3 extends over 15 amino acids. With 0 bases removed from V and 4 bases from J, the gap between germline ends came to 9 bases. The CDR3 reads CASSQDRGATGELFF. The CDR3 DNA sequence: TGCGCCAGCAGCCAAGACAGGGGAGCCACCGGGGAGCTGTTTTTT.

This clonotype was observed a few times. The V call is TRBV7-2, the J call TRBJ2-7; TRBD1 agrees at 8 bases. Germline CDR1 SGHTA, CDR2 FQGNSA. Unmatched junction bases numbered 6, after V lost 5 bases and J lost 0 bases. There are 15 residues in the CDR3. The CDR3 is CASSTVTGVSYEQYF. CDR3 nucleotides: TGTGCCAGCAGCACAGTGACAGGGGTCTCCTACGAGCAGTACTTC.

The chain couples TRBV11-2 to TRBJ1-2; D perhaps matches TRBD1 (6 bases). The germline V and J ends were trimmed by 3 bases and 8 bases, with 13 bases remaining between them. The germline gives CDR1 SGHAT, CDR2 FQNNGV. The CDR3 contains 13 residues. CDR3 DNA: TGTGCCAGCAGCTTTGACGGGGGGCGCGGCTACACCTTC. Its protein product is CASSFDGGRGYTF.

This chain links TRBV29-1 with TRBJ1-1; 10 bases align to TRBD1. This CDR3 has 14 amino acids. Germline V gives CDR1 SQVTM, CDR2 ANQGSEA. Trimming at V came to 8 bases and at J to 3 bases, leaving 9 bases not matched to a gene. As DNA, the CDR3 is TGCAGCAGTTACGGGACAGGGGCTCACACTGAAGCTTTCTTT. This codes for CSSYGTGAHTEAFF.

This clonotype has at least ten counts. This sequence joins TRBV9 and TRBJ2-7, with TRBD1 matching 8 bases. Per the germline V gene, CDR1 is SGDLS and CDR2 is YYNGEE. The CDR3 is made up of 17 amino acids. After removal of 2 bases from V and 1 base from J, the junction contained 11 bases not matched to a gene. CDR3 loop: CASSVKDRDVVSYEQYF. CDR3 DNA sequence: TGTGCCAGCAGCGTGAAGGACAGGGACGTCGTTTCCTACGAGCAGTACTTC.